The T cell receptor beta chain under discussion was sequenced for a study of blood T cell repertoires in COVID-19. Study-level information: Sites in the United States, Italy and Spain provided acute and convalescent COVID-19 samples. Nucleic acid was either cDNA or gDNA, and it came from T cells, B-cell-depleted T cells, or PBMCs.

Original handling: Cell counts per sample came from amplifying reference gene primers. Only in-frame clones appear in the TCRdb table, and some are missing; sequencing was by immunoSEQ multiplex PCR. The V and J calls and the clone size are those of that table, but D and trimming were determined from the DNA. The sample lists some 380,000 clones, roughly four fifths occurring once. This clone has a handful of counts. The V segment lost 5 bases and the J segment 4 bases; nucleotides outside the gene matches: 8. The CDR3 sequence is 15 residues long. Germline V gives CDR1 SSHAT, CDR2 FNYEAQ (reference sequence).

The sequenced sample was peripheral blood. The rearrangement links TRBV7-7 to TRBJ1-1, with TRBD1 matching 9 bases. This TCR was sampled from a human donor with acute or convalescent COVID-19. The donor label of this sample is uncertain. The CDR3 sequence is CASSPGTGIGTEAFF. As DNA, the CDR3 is TGTGCCAGCAGCCCAGGGACAGGGATCGGCACTGAAGCTTTCTTT.